This entry describes one T cell receptor (beta chain). The target antigen is unknown. These data belong to a study of early stage breast cancer tumors. Study background: Among roughly twelve ER+/PR+/HER2- tumors, eight were ductal, four lobular.

Whole-study findings and limits: Tumors had about 2.4-fold higher T cell density and higher clonality than adjacent normal breast tissue.

V trimming: 2 bases; J trimming: 4 bases; junction bases outside the gene matches: 14. This CDR3 contains 20 residues. Germline loops: CDR1 LGHNA, CDR2 YNFKEQ. Libraries were prepared by immunoSEQ multiplex PCR; TCRdb keeps only in-frame clonotypes and omits some of them. The sample lists some 58,000 clones, 60% to 85% occurring once. The genes are TRBV4-2 and TRBJ2-1; 13 bases are a match to TRBD2. Sequenced material: blood. This sequence originates from a person aged 25-39 years with breast cancer. The CDR3, as DNA: TGTGCCAGCAGCCAACTGATACAGGGAGTACTAGCGGGAGGGTACAATGAGCAGTTCTTC. As protein: CASSQLIQGVLAGGYNEQFF.